The rows below give T cell receptor beta chains drawn from one sample of a study of PD-1 blockade in classical Hodgkin lymphoma. Repertoires were generated with immunoSEQ multiplex PCR, while TCRdb's copy carries only in-frame clones and drops some. Among about 100,000 clones listed, roughly 91% were seen once. The material sequenced was peripheral blood mononuclear cells (PBMCs), taken before the second cycle of nivolumab. The receptors shown here come from a human donor with classical Hodgkin lymphoma. The CDR3 runs from the conserved cysteine through the conserved F or W. A D gene is named only where the DNA matches it firmly. Rows may omit the clone size; those that give it use once, few, many or a size class.

TRBJ1-2 NA NA TRBV10-3 CAISRGYGYTF TGTGCCATCTCGAGGGGGTATGGCTACACCTTC
TRBJ2-5 NA NA TRBV7-2 CASSLQGSIEETQYF TGTGCCAGCAGCTTACAGGGTTCAATTGAAGAGACCCAGTACTTC
TRBJ1-5 NA NA TRBV5-5 CASSVTASNQPQHF TGTGCCAGCAGCGTTACAGCCAGCAATCAGCCCCAGCATTTT
TRBJ1-5 NA once TRBV15 CATSRDFAGVNQPQHF TGTGCCACCAGCAGAGATTTCGCAGGGGTCAATCAGCCCCAGCATTTT
TRBJ2-7 TRBD2 NA TRBV6-1 CASSEGAGVSEQYF TGTGCCAGCAGTGAAGGGGCGGGGGTCTCCGAGCAGTACTTC
TRBJ2-6 TRBD1 many TRBV27 CASSLSAGGAMTGANVLTF TGTGCCAGCAGTTTATCGGCAGGGGGCGCAATGACTGGGGCCAACGTCCTGACTTTC
TRBJ1-1 NA NA TRBV30 CACGPSLNTEAFF TGTGCCTGCGGGCCCTCGTTGAACACTGAAGCTTTCTTT
TRBJ1-4 NA NA TRBV9 CASTPGRNNEKLFF TGTGCCAGCACCCCCGGACGGAATAATGAAAAACTGTTTTTT
TRBJ2-3 NA NA TRBV7-2 CASSRDPSTDTQYF TGTGCCAGCAGCCGGGACCCGAGCACAGATACGCAGTATTTT
TRBJ1-2 NA NA TRBV23-1 CASSQSDPGPWDGYTF TGCGCCAGCAGTCAATCAGATCCCGGGCCCTGGGATGGCTACACCTTC
TRBJ2-7 NA NA TRBV14 CASSLHTGTYEQYF TGTGCCAGCAGCCTCCATACCGGGACCTACGAGCAGTACTTC
TRBJ1-1 NA NA TRBV27 CASSLLGGSTEAFF TGTGCCAGCAGTTTACTAGGGGGTAGCACTGAAGCTTTCTTT
TRBJ2-1 TRBD1 NA TRBV7-6 CASSSTPTGTGTYNEQFF TGTGCCAGCAGCTCCACACCCACCGGGACAGGAACCTACAATGAGCAGTTCTTC
TRBJ1-2 NA once TRBV5-5 CASSLIGGANYGYTF TGTGCCAGCAGCTTGATCGGGGGCGCAAACTATGGCTACACCTTC
TRBJ2-5 TRBD2 NA TRBV11-2 CASSLTGLAGVQETQYF TGTGCCAGCAGCTTAACGGGACTAGCGGGGGTCCAAGAGACCCAGTACTTC
TRBJ1-2 NA NA TRBV7-9 CASNPPGGYYGYTF TGTGCCAGCAACCCACCGGGGGGATACTATGGCTACACCTTC
TRBJ2-1 NA once TRBV12-2 CASRFKRGYGNEQFF TGTGCAAGTCGCTTTAAGCGGGGATACGGCAATGAGCAGTTCTTC
TRBJ2-7 NA NA TRBV19 CASRNLGLSSYEQYF TGTGCCAGTAGGAACTTGGGGCTCTCCTCCTACGAGCAGTACTTC
TRBJ1-4 NA NA TRBV9 CASSVGGTNEKLFF TGTGCCAGCAGCGTCGGAGGTACTAATGAAAAACTGTTTTTT
TRBJ2-7 NA few TRBV4-1 CASSLEDLSSYEQYF TGCGCCAGCAGCCTTGAGGACCTCAGCTCCTACGAGCAGTACTTC
TRBJ2-3 TRBD2 once TRBV9 CASSGGTSGGDTQYF TGTGCCAGCAGCGGGGGGACTAGCGGGGGAGATACGCAGTATTTT
TRBJ1-2 NA NA TRBV4-1 CASSQDPPGSGNYGYTF TGCGCCAGCAGCCAAGATCCGCCGGGCTCCGGCAACTATGGCTACACCTTC
TRBJ1-2 TRBD1 NA TRBV5-8 CASSSGQGINGYTF TGTGCCAGCAGCTCCGGACAGGGGATAAATGGCTACACCTTC
TRBJ2-2 NA NA TRBV28 CASSPTVGVNTGELFF TGTGCCAGCAGCCCAACCGTCGGGGTGAACACCGGGGAGCTGTTTTTT
TRBJ1-2 NA NA TRBV10-3 CAISEWLEIQNTYGYTF TGTGCCATCAGTGAGTGGTTGGAGATACAAAACACCTATGGCTACACCTTC
TRBJ2-4 TRBD1 NA TRBV13 CASSPGQVDTIQYF TGTGCCAGCAGCCCGGGACAGGTTGATACCATTCAGTACTTC
TRBJ1-1 NA once TRBV11-2 CASSWGRSVEAFF TGTGCCAGCAGCTGGGGGCGGTCTGTTGAAGCTTTCTTT
TRBJ1-1 NA NA TRBV28 CASRTTETARFTEAFF TGTGCCAGCAGGACCACCGAGACGGCTAGGTTCACTGAAGCTTTCTTT
TRBJ1-4 TRBD1 NA TRBV6-5 CASTAGGQAELFF TGTGCCAGCACCGCAGGGGGACAGGCTGAACTGTTTTTT
TRBJ1-1 TRBD1 NA TRBV19 CASRFSGTVDDDTEAFF TGTGCCAGTAGATTCTCCGGGACAGTCGATGATGACACTGAAGCTTTCTTT
TRBJ1-5 NA once TRBV9 CASSVGGRDQPQHF TGTGCCAGCAGCGTAGGGGGGAGGGATCAGCCCCAGCATTTT
TRBJ1-2 NA NA TRBV12-5 CASSYSQGHGYTF TGTGCTAGTAGTTATTCCCAAGGTCATGGCTACACCTTC
TRBJ2-7 NA NA TRBV29-1 CSVSGGRDEQYF TGCAGCGTTTCTGGGGGCCGGGACGAGCAGTACTTC
TRBJ2-2 TRBD1 NA TRBV6-5 CASSGQVPGELFF TGTGCCAGCAGTGGACAGGTCCCCGGGGAGCTGTTTTTT
TRBJ1-2 NA NA TRBV6-5 CASSPGGGWGYGYTF TGTGCCAGCAGCCCGGGGGGAGGGTGGGGCTATGGCTACACCTTC
TRBJ1-1 TRBD1 NA TRBV10-1 CASSESSGGLNTEAFF TGCGCCAGCAGTGAGTCGTCAGGGGGCCTAAACACTGAAGCTTTCTTT
TRBJ2-3 TRBD1 once TRBV5-4 CAGSDRVTDTQYF TGTGCCGGGTCGGACAGGGTAACAGATACGCAGTATTTT
TRBJ2-7 NA NA TRBV7-9 CASSPSYYEQYF TGTGCCAGCAGCCCAAGTTACTACGAGCAGTACTTC
TRBJ2-7 TRBD2 few TRBV19 CASTGTSVGYEQYF TGTGCCAGTACCGGGACTAGCGTCGGGTACGAGCAGTACTTC
TRBJ2-5 NA NA TRBV14 CASSHSTAPQYF TGTGCCAGCAGCCATTCTACAGCTCCCCAGTACTTC
TRBJ1-3 NA few TRBV5-1 CASSSANSGNTIYF TGCGCCAGCAGCTCCGCGAACTCTGGAAACACCATATATTTT
TRBJ2-7 NA NA TRBV18 CASSSRDTDSYEQYF TGTGCCAGCTCATCACGGGACACCGACTCCTACGAGCAGTACTTC
TRBJ1-4 NA NA TRBV6-5 CASSRPAGSVLFF TGTGCCAGCAGCCGACCGGCGGGGAGCGTACTGTTTTTT
TRBJ2-4 NA NA TRBV28 CASKMGAEAKNIQYF TGTGCCAGCAAAATGGGGGCAGAAGCCAAAAACATTCAGTACTTC
TRBJ1-3 NA NA TRBV19 CASSIDWGFGISGNTIYF TGTGCCAGTAGTATAGATTGGGGCTTTGGGATCTCTGGAAACACCATATATTTT
TRBJ2-1 TRBD1 NA TRBV19 CASSDRGLNNEQFF TGTGCCAGTTCGGACAGGGGGCTCAACAATGAGCAGTTCTTC
TRBJ2-7 TRBD2 NA TRBV7-9 CASSPRTQRGFRQYF TGTGCCAGCAGCCCACGGACTCAGCGGGGATTTCGGCAGTACTTC
TRBJ2-7 NA NA TRBV7-8 CASSSGAGASLDEQYF TGTGCCAGCTCTTCGGGGGCGGGGGCCTCCCTCGACGAGCAGTACTTC